The 21 T cell receptor beta chains below were found in one sample sequenced in a study of blood T cell repertoires in COVID-19. Some clones are missing from TCRdb's copy, which holds only in-frame ones; the method was immunoSEQ multiplex PCR. The repertoire includes some 100,000 clones, 88% of them detected once, and 6.5% to 9.5% sits in the top ten. Sample: peripheral blood. The receptors were gathered from a woman in her sixties or seventies with acute or convalescent COVID-19.

The CDR3 sequence is CASSPPPGNEQFF. CDR3 DNA sequence: TGTGCCAGCAGTCCACCCCCGGGCAATGAGCAGTTCTTC. The chain employs TRBV7-3 and TRBJ2-1; D gene unclear. Germline V gene lookup returns CDR1 SGHTA and CDR2 FQGTGA. The V end was cut by 6 bases, the J end by 6 bases, with 12 bases between. The CDR3 consists of 13 residues.

This sequence joins TRBV5-1 and TRBJ2-2; weak D call: TRBD1 (5 bases). CDR3 length: 15 amino acids. Trimming took 6 bases from V and 0 from J, leaving 12 bases between them. CDR1 is SGHRS and CDR2 is YFSETQ in the germline V gene. This chain's CDR3 is CASNLRAANTGELFF. For the CDR3, the DNA is TGCGCCAGCAACCTCAGGGCTGCGAACACCGGGGAGCTGTTTTTT.

This clone has a handful of counts. The rearrangement links TRBV20-1 to TRBJ1-5, with D tentatively TRBD1 (6 bases). The CDR3 totals 15 residues. CDR1 and CDR2 from the germline V gene are DFQATT and SNEGSKA (reference sequence). Deletions cut 3 bases from V and 3 bases from J, with 15 bases between. Written as DNA, the CDR3 is TGCAGTGCTAGTCATAGACAGGCTTTCAATCAGCCCCAGCATTTT. Protein sequence: CSASHRQAFNQPQHF.

The V gene is TRBV28, the J gene TRBJ1-2; 9 bases line up with TRBD1. Looked up from germline, CDR1 is MDHEN and CDR2 is SYDVKM. V gave up 6 bases and J gave up 2 bases; unmatched junction bases: 7. The CDR3 is 15 amino acids. CDR3 bases: TGTGCCAGCAGCCTCGGGGACAGGGCGAACTATGGCTACACCTTC. This translates into CASSLGDRANYGYTF.

The table lists this clone with a count of one. This chain joins TRBV7-8 and TRBJ2-2; D is possibly TRBD1 (5 bases). CDR1 is SGHVS, CDR2 FQNEAQ, per germline. This CDR3 region has 16 residues. Trimming shortened V by 7 bases and J by 4 bases, and 19 bases separated the two germline ends. The CDR3 is CASTPGGAQGTGELFF. The DNA for the CDR3 is TGTGCCAGCACCCCTGGTGGGGCCCAGGGCACCGGGGAGCTGTTTTTT. The full variable domain, rest sourced from reference TRBV7-8 and TRBJ2-2, is GAGVSQSPRYKVAKRGQDVALRCDPISGHVSLFWYQQALGQGPEFLTYFQNEAQLDKSGLPSDRFFAERPEGSVSTLKIQRTQQEDSAVYLCASTPGGAQGTGELFFGEGSRLTVL.

The V call is TRBV24-1, the J call TRBJ1-1; 9 positions match TRBD1. V was clipped by 6 bases and J by 9 bases; unmatched bases: 4. This CDR3 spans 12 amino acids. Germline CDR1 is KGHDR and CDR2 is SFDVKD. The CDR3 bases are TGTGCCACCAGTCGGGGGACAGGGAAAGCTTTCTTT. This gives the protein CATSRGTGKAFF.

The V call is TRBV2, the J call TRBJ2-7; 8 positions match TRBD1. Germline CDR1 reads SNHLY; CDR2 reads FYNNEI. The CDR3 totals 14 residues. V shed 5 bases and J 6 bases; nucleotides not matched to a gene: 9. CDR3 region: CASSYDRGEGEQYF. The CDR3 nucleotides read TGTGCCAGCAGTTACGACAGGGGAGAAGGCGAGCAGTACTTC.

CDR3 DNA sequence: TGTGCCTGGATGGAGAGCTCTGGAAACACCATATATTTT. Translation: CAWMESSGNTIYF. The chain employs TRBV30 and TRBJ1-3; no firm D call. The V and J ends lost 4 bases and 0 bases respectively, with 7 bases between them. The CDR3 is 13 residues long. Germline CDR1 is GTSNPN and CDR2 is SVGIG (reference sequence).

CDR3 sequence: CASSLLLSGEQYF. DNA of the CDR3: TGTGCCAGCAGCTTATTGTTGTCGGGAGAGCAGTACTTC. This chain links TRBV7-9 with TRBJ2-7; D may be TRBD2 (5 bases). V was pared by 2 bases and J by 7 bases, with 12 bases between. This CDR3 spans 13 amino acids. Germline V CDR1 and CDR2: SEHNR, FQNEAQ (reference sequence).

The chain employs TRBV7-9 and TRBJ1-2; tentative D call: TRBD1 (6 bases). With 7 bases removed from V and 4 bases from J, the gap between germline ends came to 22 bases. In germline, CDR1 is SEHNR, CDR2 FQNEAQ (reference sequence). This CDR3 has 16 residues. CDR3 nucleotides: TGTGCCAGCACCCTAGGGTGGGACCTGGGGGCCTATGGCTACACCTTC. It translates to CASTLGWDLGAYGYTF.

This clone turned up a few times. The rearrangement joins TRBV2 to TRBJ1-5; 9 positions agree with TRBD1. Germline assignment: CDR1 SNHLY and CDR2 FYNNEI. The J segment lost 4 bases and the V segment lost 7 bases, leaving 8 bases of the junction unmatched. The CDR3 is 15 amino acids. This CDR3 reads CASTPGQGRNQPQHF. CDR3 in DNA: TGTGCCAGCACCCCAGGACAGGGGCGAAATCAGCCCCAGCATTTT. Full variable domain (missing parts from reference TRBV2 and TRBJ1-5): EPEVTQTPSHQVTQMGQEVILRCVPISNHLYFYWYRQILGQKVEFLVSFYNNEISEKSEIFDDQFSVERPDGSNFTLKIRSTKLEDSAMYFCASTPGQGRNQPQHFGDGTRLSIL.

Only a few counts were recorded for this clone. The gene calls are TRBV7-2 and TRBJ1-5; tentative D call: TRBD1 (5 bases). The ends were cut back, 5 bases at V and 3 bases at J, with 11 bases in the middle. Germline V gene sequence: CDR1 SGHTA, CDR2 FQGNSA. This CDR3 has 14 amino acids. The CDR3 sequence is CASSGAGVNQPQHF. In DNA form, the CDR3 reads TGTGCCAGCAGCGGGGCTGGGGTCAATCAGCCCCAGCATTTT. The entire variable domain, with the rest obtained from reference TRBV7-2 and TRBJ1-5, is as follows: GAGVSQSPSNKVTEKGKDVELRCDPISGHTALYWYRQSLGQGLEFLIYFQGNSAPDKSGLPSDRFSAERTGGSVSTLTIQRTQQEDSAVYLCASSGAGVNQPQHFGDGTRLSIL.

The chain recombines TRBV25-1 with TRBJ1-6; tentatively, D is TRBD1 (6 bases). The ends were cut back, 0 bases at V and 7 bases at J, with 10 bases in the middle. Germline values: CDR1 MGHDK, CDR2 SYGVNS. This CDR3 has 15 residues. This chain's CDR3 is CASSEYLGANSPLHF. CDR3 sequence (DNA): TGTGCCAGCAGTGAATACCTGGGGGCGAATTCACCCCTCCACTTT.

This clone was seen once. The chain couples TRBV12-3 or TRBV12-4 to TRBJ1-2; D possibly corresponds to TRBD1 (5 bases). V was cut by 9 bases and J by 3 bases, with 14 bases left in between. The length of the CDR3 is 13 residues. CDR3 residues: CASREAGHYGYTF. CDR3 nucleotide sequence: TGTGCCAGTAGGGAAGCGGGGCACTATGGCTACACCTTC.

The chain uses TRBV5-1 and TRBJ2-3, with 10 bases that match TRBD2. CDR1 and CDR2 (germline): SGHRS, YFSETQ. The CDR3 extends over 17 amino acids. V lost 1 base and J lost 3; bases outside the gene matches: 8. The CDR3, as DNA: TGCGCCAGCAGCTTGCACGGAGCGGGAGGGGAGACAGATACGCAGTATTTT. Protein product: CASSLHGAGGETDTQYF.

This chain joins TRBV4-1 and TRBJ2-1, with a possible D match to TRBD1 (7 bases). Germline CDR1 and CDR2: MGHRA and YSYEKL. Trimming removed 1 base from V and 4 bases from J, with 11 bases in between. The CDR3 totals 15 residues. CDR3 in amino acids: CASSQVTGTYNEQFF. CDR3 nucleotides: TGCGCCAGCAGCCAAGTGACAGGGACTTACAATGAGCAGTTCTTC.

The V gene is TRBV5-1, the J gene TRBJ2-1; the match to TRBD2 covers 8 bases. Per the germline V gene, CDR1 is SGHRS and CDR2 is YFSETQ. The V gene end was trimmed by 7 bases and the J gene end by 6 bases; junction bases not matched to a gene: 15. The CDR3 contains 16 residues. The CDR3: CASGETSSGGRNEQFF. CDR3 bases: TGCGCCAGCGGAGAGACTAGCTCGGGAGGGCGCAATGAGCAGTTCTTC.

The chain carries TRBV15 and TRBJ2-1, with D perhaps matching TRBD1 (6 bases). This CDR3 spans 15 amino acids. Germline V CDR1 and CDR2: LNHNV, YYDKDF (reference sequence). Trimming stripped 3 bases from V and 13 bases from J, with 22 bases between. The CDR3 DNA reads TGTGCCACCAGCAGGACGGGACAACCTGGGCAGGCTCAGTTCTTC. As protein: CATSRTGQPGQAQFF.

The CDR3 protein is CASSTRQGRGQPQHF. DNA for the CDR3: TGTGCCAGCAGTACAAGACAGGGACGAGGACAGCCCCAGCATTTT. The V gene is TRBV6-5, the J gene TRBJ1-5; 7 bases are shared with TRBD1. The CDR3 length is 15 residues. CDR1 MNHEY and CDR2 SVGAGI come from the germline V gene. The J segment lost 7 bases and the V segment lost 5 bases, leaving 11 bases of the junction unmatched.

CDR3 region: CASSSTGGTGETQYF. For the CDR3, the DNA is TGTGCCAGCAGCTCGACAGGGGGCACTGGGGAGACCCAGTACTTC. The V gene is TRBV28, the J gene TRBJ2-5; TRBD1 matches at 10 bases. V shed 6 bases, J shed 5 bases, and the junction held 9 bases outside the gene matches. The length of the CDR3 is 15 residues. Germline loops: CDR1 MDHEN, CDR2 SYDVKM.

The chain links TRBV9 to TRBJ2-7, with 11 bases identical to TRBD2. CDR1 and CDR2 from the germline V gene are SGDLS and YYNGEE. The V gene end was trimmed by 3 bases and the J gene end by 2 bases; junction bases not matched to a gene: 10. This CDR3 is 17 amino acids long. CDR3: CASSGPGTSGGTYEQYF. In DNA, the CDR3 is TGTGCCAGCAGCGGACCCGGGACTAGCGGCGGTACCTACGAGCAGTACTTC.